The 25 T cell receptor beta chains given below trace back to one sample, sequenced in a study of patients and donors after allogeneic stem cell transplantation. TCRdb re-called the RT-PCR reads through MiXCR, storing one row per CDR3 protein. The sample lists 200,000 to 250,000 distinct CDR3 sequences, 13% to 15% occurring once. The sequencing sample was made of blood, either unsorted or a sorted T cell fraction (not recorded which). All receptors derive from a human donor who was either an allogeneic HSCT recipient or a stem cell or donor lymphocyte infusion donor (not recorded which). It is not recorded whose cells these are; they may come from a transplant donor.

The CDR3: CASSTTADNYEQYF. CDR3 in DNA: TGTGCCAGCAGCACGACAGCGGACAACTACGAGCAGTACTTC. The V gene is TRBV21-1, the J gene TRBJ2-7; TRBD1 was called by the table and not checked on the DNA. TRBV21-1 is a known pseudogene. The CDR3 spans 14 residues.

The V call is TRBV6-2 or TRBV6-3, the J call TRBJ2-7; 8 bases fit TRBD2. CDR1 MNHEY and CDR2 SVGEGT come from the germline V gene. V trimming: 6 bases; J trimming: 2 bases; junction bases outside the gene matches: 12. The CDR3 extends over 16 amino acids. The CDR3 reads CASSKTGTRGAYEQYF. The CDR3 bases are TGTGCCAGCAGCAAAACCGGGACTAGAGGAGCCTACGAGCAGTACTTC.

The V and J genes are TRBV7-9 and TRBJ1-4, with TRBD1 as a possible D gene (6 bases). The length of the CDR3 is 15 residues. Germline lookup yields CDR1 SEHNR and CDR2 FQNEAQ (reference sequence). V was clipped by 3 bases and J by 1 base, with 9 bases between them. CDR3 nucleotides: TGTGCCAGCAGCTTTCCCAGGGGAACTAATGAAAAACTGTTTTTT. Its protein product is CASSFPRGTNEKLFF.

This clonotype has just a few counts. This chain links TRBV20-1 with TRBJ1-2; TRBD1 aligns across 7 bases. V dropped 3 bases and J dropped 8; count of bases not matched to a gene: 6. The V gene's germline CDR1 is DFQATT and CDR2 SNEGSKA (reference sequence). The CDR3 covers 12 residues. Here the CDR3 reads CSARDRSLGYTF. DNA of the CDR3: TGCAGTGCTAGGGACAGGTCACTGGGCTACACCTTC.

The sample holds a few counts of this clonotype. The rearrangement joins TRBV5-1 to TRBJ1-1; tentative D call: TRBD1 (5 bases). Germline V lookup: CDR1 SGHRS, CDR2 YFSETQ. The CDR3 length is 17 residues. Trimming removed 5 bases at V and 0 bases at J, with 20 bases between. CDR3 in amino acids: CASRPHRGSGLNTEAFF. The CDR3 nucleotides are TGCGCCAGCAGACCCCATCGGGGGTCAGGTTTGAACACTGAAGCTTTCTTT.

This clonotype has only a few counts. This chain uses TRBV27 with TRBJ2-7; perhaps TRBD2 as D (5 bases). This CDR3 is 14 amino acids long. Trimming stripped 5 bases from V and 4 bases from J, with 15 bases between. Germline V gene sequence: CDR1 MNHEY, CDR2 SMNVEV (reference sequence). The CDR3 DNA reads as TGTGCCAGCAGTCCGCACGGGGTTCCATACGAGCAGTACTTC. Translated, it gives CASSPHGVPYEQYF.

This clonotype was observed many times. The V call is TRBV12-3 or TRBV12-4, the J call TRBJ2-2; no clear D. Trimming left V 3 bases short and J 7 bases short, with 6 bases between. CDR3 size: 12 residues. The CDR3 coding sequence is TGTGCCAGCAGTTTGAAGGTCGGGGAGCTGTTTTTT. Encoded protein: CASSLKVGELFF.

In its sample, this clonotype was seen many times. The rearrangement links TRBV5-1 to TRBJ2-1; 10 bases fit TRBD1. The V segment lost 4 bases and the J segment 7 bases; nucleotides outside the gene matches: 8. The CDR3 extends over 15 amino acids. The germline V gene has CDR1 SGHRS and CDR2 YFSETQ. This CDR3 reads CASSRTGGSRNEQFF. CDR3 bases: TGCGCCAGCAGCCGGACAGGGGGGTCTCGTAATGAGCAGTTCTTC.

This clonotype was observed a few times. The chain combines TRBV30 with TRBJ1-5; 10 nucleotides agree with TRBD1. J was trimmed by 0 bases and V by 7 bases; bases with no gene match: 9. The germline V gene encodes CDR1 GTSNPN and CDR2 SVGIG (reference sequence). This CDR3 is built from 16 residues. This CDR3 is CAFRRQGAGSNQPQHF. The CDR3 DNA reads TGTGCCTTCAGACGACAGGGGGCGGGTAGCAATCAGCCCCAGCATTTT.

In this sample, this clonotype turned up many times. This chain links TRBV7-8 with TRBJ2-3; D is unresolved. CDR1 and CDR2 from the germline V gene are SGHVS and FQNEAQ. The V end lost 1 base, the J end lost 1 base, and 9 bases lay between the germline ends. The CDR3 totals 15 residues. DNA for the CDR3: TGTGCCAGCAGCTTAGGAGGATTCGGCACAGATACGCAGTATTTT. Encoded protein: CASSLGGFGTDTQYF.

This chain connects TRBV5-1 to TRBJ2-1; 9 nucleotides match TRBD1. The germline CDR1 and CDR2 sequences are SGHRS and YFSETQ. The CDR3 has 15 residues. Trimming at V came to 2 bases and at J to 7 bases, leaving 7 bases not matched to a gene. The CDR3, as DNA: TGCGCCAGCAGCTTCCGTGGACAGGGGTTGAATGAGCAGTTCTTC. Its protein product is CASSFRGQGLNEQFF.

The genes are TRBV19 and TRBJ2-7; TRBD2 might be the D (6 bases). The V and J ends lost 6 bases and 0 bases respectively, with 15 bases between them. The CDR3 length is 15 residues. Germline V gene sequence: CDR1 LNHDA, CDR2 SQIVND (reference sequence). CDR3 sequence (DNA): TGTGCCAGTAGCGCCCCGGGGGTAAGCTCCTACGAGCAGTACTTC. Amino acid sequence: CASSAPGVSSYEQYF.

This clonotype was counted at least ten times. The chain has TRBV5-6 and TRBJ1-5, with a tentative D call TRBD1 (6 bases). The CDR3 totals 18 residues. The germline V gene has CDR1 SGHDT and CDR2 YYEEEE. V lost 1 base and J lost 2, with 19 bases in between. The chain's CDR3 is CASSLRRQAGSGNQPQHF. Here the CDR3 DNA reads TGTGCCAGCAGCTTGCGGAGACAGGCCGGATCCGGCAATCAGCCCCAGCATTTT. Variable domain in full (rest from reference TRBV5-6 and TRBJ1-5): DAGVTQSPTHLIKTRGQQVTLRCSPKSGHDTVSWYQQALGQGPQFIFQYYEEEERQRGNFPDRFSGHQFPNYSSELNVNALLLGDSALYLCASSLRRQAGSGNQPQHFGDGTRLSIL.

The DNA for the CDR3 is TGCGCCAGCAGCTTGGAGCGGTCTGAAGCTTTCTTT. Protein: CASSLERSEAFF. The chain uses TRBV5-1 and TRBJ1-1; no definite D call. The CDR3 is made up of 12 amino acids. Germline CDR1 and CDR2: SGHRS and YFSETQ. Trimming removed 0 bases from V and 6 bases from J, with 6 bases in between.

This sequence joins TRBV11-2 and TRBJ1-2; 7 bases map to TRBD1. Germline CDR1 is SGHAT and CDR2 is FQNNGV. The trim removed 5 bases at V and 7 bases at J, leaving 7 bases unmatched. The CDR3 loop spans 13 amino acids. In DNA, the CDR3 is TGTGCCAGCAGCCCGGGACAGTTAATTGGCTACACCTTC. This gives the protein CASSPGQLIGYTF. The full variable domain, completed using reference TRBV11-2 and TRBJ1-2, is EAGVAQSPRYKIIEKRQSVAFWCNPISGHATLYWYQQILGQGPKLLIQFQNNGVVDDSQLPKDRFSAERLKGVDSTLKIQPAKLEDSAVYLCASSPGQLIGYTFGSGTRLTVV.

The chain couples TRBV7-2 to TRBJ2-5; D gene unclear. The V end was cut by 5 bases, the J end by 4 bases, with 8 bases between. Germline V gene lookup returns CDR1 SGHTA and CDR2 FQGNSA. The CDR3 extends over 12 amino acids. The CDR3 DNA sequence: TGTGCCAGCAGCATCGACGGAGAGACCCAGTACTTC. This sequence encodes CASSIDGETQYF.

This chain joins TRBV20-1 and TRBJ2-1; 10 bases map to TRBD1. V was pared by 3 bases and J by 0 bases, with 5 bases of the junction left unmatched. Germline values: CDR1 DFQATT, CDR2 SNEGSKA (reference sequence). This CDR3 spans 16 amino acids. The CDR3 spells CSASDRGRSSYNEQFF. The CDR3 DNA reads TGCAGTGCTAGTGACAGGGGGCGCAGCTCCTACAATGAGCAGTTCTTC.

This clonotype has a handful of counts. The J gene is TRBJ2-5, the V gene TRBV7-9; no clear D. CDR3 size: 15 residues. Germline CDR1 SEHNR, CDR2 FQNEAQ (reference sequence). Trimming cost V 5 bases and J 4 bases, with 17 bases left between them. The CDR3 loop is CASSLPRRLGETQYF. The CDR3 DNA reads as TGTGCCAGCAGCCTACCCCGCCGGCTGGGAGAGACCCAGTACTTC.

This clonotype was counted only a few times. The genes are TRBV5-5 and TRBJ2-1; possibly TRBD1 or TRBD2 for D (5 bases each). Germline V gene data show CDR1 as SGHKS and CDR2 as YYEKEE (reference sequence). This CDR3 region has 16 residues. With 3 bases removed from V and 4 bases from J, the gap between germline ends came to 17 bases. The CDR3 DNA reads TGTGCCAGCAGCTCCGTTTTGGGGGTAGGGTACAATGAGCAGTTCTTC. Its translation: CASSSVLGVGYNEQFF.

At least ten counts were recorded for this clonotype. The chain combines TRBV25-1 with TRBJ2-1, with 9 bases that match TRBD1. CDR1 is MGHDK, CDR2 SYGVNS, per germline. The trim removed 2 bases at V and 7 bases at J, leaving 6 bases unmatched. The CDR3 has 15 residues. The CDR3 is CASSEIGTGLNEQFF. CDR3 nucleotide sequence: TGTGCCAGCAGTGAAATTGGGACAGGGTTGAATGAGCAGTTCTTC.

This clonotype was picked up many times. This chain joins TRBV5-5 and TRBJ1-5, with 7 positions matching TRBD1. Unmatched junction bases numbered 0, after V lost 2 bases and J lost 1 base. Germline-derived CDR1 and CDR2 are SGHKS and YYEKEE (reference sequence). There are 14 residues in the CDR3. The CDR3 here is CASSLQGSNQPQHF. CDR3 coding DNA: TGTGCCAGCAGCTTACAGGGGAGCAATCAGCCCCAGCATTTT.

In its sample, this clonotype was seen many times. This chain links TRBV7-2 with TRBJ1-1, with 7 nucleotides matching TRBD1. Germline trimming cut 4 bases from V and 1 base from J; bases unmatched to any gene: 12. Germline assignment: CDR1 SGHTA and CDR2 FQGNSA. The CDR3 has 17 residues. Written as DNA, the CDR3 is TGTGCCAGCAGCTCCCGGACAGGCCTAGCACCGAACACTGAAGCTTTCTTT. Translating gives CASSSRTGLAPNTEAFF. Full variable domain (outside the CDR3, taken from reference TRBV7-2 and TRBJ1-1): GAGVSQSPSNKVTEKGKDVELRCDPISGHTALYWYRQSLGQGLEFLIYFQGNSAPDKSGLPSDRFSAERTGGSVSTLTIQRTQQEDSAVYLCASSSRTGLAPNTEAFFGQGTRLTVV.

About this clonotype itself: This may stem from a read error, because a much larger clone lies one nucleotide away. Since the CDR3 does not end with the conserved phenylalanine or tryptophan, this likely comes from a read error. The chain links TRBV5-1 to TRBJ2-3; D unclear. Germline CDR1 and CDR2: SGHRS and YFSETQ. There are 15 residues in the CDR3. V shed 1 base and J shed 2 bases, with 11 bases lying between them. The CDR3 DNA is TGCGCCAGCAGCTTGAGCCCAGAAAACACAGATACGCAGTATTAT. It encodes CASSLSPENTDTQYY.

This clonotype was observed many times. This chain joins TRBV5-1 and TRBJ2-3; 9 bases fit TRBD2. The CDR3 runs to 16 residues. The V segment lost 2 bases and the J segment 5 bases; nucleotides outside the gene matches: 9. Germline V gene lookup returns CDR1 SGHRS and CDR2 YFSETQ. As DNA, the CDR3 is TGCGCCAGCAGCTTACCTACTAGCGGGCTTGGAGATACGCAGTATTTT. Translating gives CASSLPTSGLGDTQYF.

In nucleotides, the CDR3 is TGTGCCAGCGGGGTGGACGGGGGCGTCACTGAAGCTTTCTTT. Residues: CASGVDGGVTEAFF. The chain employs TRBV6-1 and TRBJ1-1, with TRBD1 as a possible D gene (6 bases). Germline values: CDR1 MNHNS, CDR2 SASEGT. This CDR3 is built from 14 residues. Trimming removed 8 bases from V and 4 bases from J, with 17 bases in between.